Presented here are 24 T cell receptor beta chains from one specimen sequenced in a study of blood T cell repertoires in COVID-19. Profiling relied on immunoSEQ multiplex PCR, and the TCRdb table lists in-frame clones only, not all of them. The table records about 110,000 clones, around four fifths of them present only once. The sample consisted of peripheral blood. The receptors shown here come from a woman between 55 and 75 years old with acute or convalescent COVID-19.

The CDR3 spells CASSAAGTANYGYTF. In DNA, the CDR3 is TGTGCCAGCAGCGCAGCCGGGACAGCTAACTATGGCTACACCTTC. The chain carries TRBV28 and TRBJ1-2; TRBD1 aligns across 7 bases. The germline gives CDR1 MDHEN, CDR2 SYDVKM. This CDR3 spans 15 amino acids. With V trimmed by 6 bases and J by 0 bases, 7 bases remained unmatched.

This clone occurred a few times. The chain is built from TRBV2 and TRBJ2-5; 9 bases fit TRBD2. Per germline, CDR1 SNHLY and CDR2 FYNNEI. V dropped 6 bases and J dropped 5; count of bases not matched to a gene: 13. The CDR3 is 16 residues long. CDR3 amino acids: CASSRGLAGVGETQYF. The CDR3 bases are TGTGCCAGCAGCCGGGGACTAGCTGGGGTAGGGGAGACCCAGTACTTC.

The chain couples TRBV28 to TRBJ1-6; D is perhaps TRBD1 (6 bases). The germline V gene has CDR1 MDHEN and CDR2 SYDVKM. The CDR3 runs 15 residues. V gave up 5 bases and J gave up 6 bases, with 14 bases separating them. CDR3 in DNA: TGTGCCAGCAGTCGGACAGCGAGGAGTAATTCACCCCTCCACTTT. It specifies CASSRTARSNSPLHF.

V usage is TRBV12-3 or TRBV12-4 and J usage is TRBJ2-7; D is unclear. The V end lost 3 bases, the J end lost 6 bases, and 12 bases lay between the germline ends. This CDR3 is built from 13 residues. As DNA, the CDR3 is TGTGCCAGCAGTTTTCATAGCCCTCCCGAGCAGTACTTC. It specifies CASSFHSPPEQYF.

Concerning this clone: At one of its ends the junction is not consistent with the germline gene, which may arise from a read error. This chain uses TRBV5-1 with TRBJ2-7, with D uncertain. Germline V gene lookup returns CDR1 SGHRS and CDR2 YFSETQ. The CDR3 totals 12 residues. Here the CDR3 reads CASSPRIRPLSF. CDR3 coding DNA: TGCGCCAGCAGCCCCCGGATCAGGCCCCTCTCGTTC.

V and J are TRBV6-5 and TRBJ1-3; 8 nucleotides agree with TRBD1. CDR3 length equals 14 residues. Germline assignment: CDR1 MNHEY and CDR2 SVGAGI. Trimming at V came to 8 bases and at J to 1 base, leaving 4 bases not matched to a gene. The DNA for the CDR3 is TGTGCCAGCGAGCGGACAGGGTCTGGAAACACCATATATTTT. Its protein is CASERTGSGNTIYF.

This clone was observed a few times. This rearrangement joins TRBV5-1 to TRBJ2-7, with a possible D match to TRBD1 (6 bases). The CDR3 has 15 amino acids. V was trimmed by 4 bases and J by 4 bases, leaving 18 bases between them. Germline V CDR1 and CDR2: SGHRS, YFSETQ. The CDR3 nucleotides are TGCGCCAGCAGCGAAGGGACATATGGGGGTTACGAGCAGTACTTC. Translation gives CASSEGTYGGYEQYF.

The chain carries TRBV15 and TRBJ2-1; unclear D gene. The CDR3 is 15 amino acids. The germline V gene has CDR1 LNHNV and CDR2 YYDKDF (reference sequence). Trimming left V 5 bases short and J 0 bases short, with 11 bases between. In DNA form, the CDR3 reads TGTGCCACCAGCCCCCCCGGCGGCTCCTACAATGAGCAGTTCTTC. Translation gives CATSPPGGSYNEQFF.

The chain has TRBV24-1 and TRBJ2-5; maybe TRBD2 (6 bases). Germline V gene data show CDR1 as KGHDR and CDR2 as SFDVKD. V lost 1 base and J 5 bases, leaving 10 bases between the germline ends. This CDR3 spans 14 amino acids. The CDR3 spells CATSDLARGETQYF. In nucleotides, the CDR3 is TGTGCCACCAGTGATTTAGCGCGGGGTGAGACCCAGTACTTC.

The gene calls are TRBV9 and TRBJ1-1; 9 bases map to TRBD1. Unmatched junction bases numbered 5, after V lost 4 bases and J lost 1 base. This CDR3 spans 15 amino acids. Germline CDR1 SGDLS, CDR2 YYNGEE. The CDR3 DNA sequence: TGTGCCAGCAGCTCGGGACAGGGCTCGAACACTGAAGCTTTCTTT. Protein: CASSSGQGSNTEAFF.

This chain uses TRBV9 with TRBJ1-2; D is unclear. This CDR3 spans 15 amino acids. Germline V gene data show CDR1 as SGDLS and CDR2 as YYNGEE. The V end lost 0 bases, the J end lost 4 bases, and 13 bases lay between the germline ends. In DNA, the CDR3 is TGTGCCAGCAGCGTAGGCGAGGGAAATCCCTATGGCTACACCTTC. Protein: CASSVGEGNPYGYTF.

This clone was seen a single time. The chain employs TRBV28 and TRBJ1-2; 8 positions agree with TRBD1. With V trimmed by 5 bases and J by 8 bases, 10 bases remained unmatched. The CDR3 sequence is 14 residues long. Germline CDR1 MDHEN, CDR2 SYDVKM. The CDR3 DNA reads as TGTGCCAGCAGTACAACCCAGGGGGCACGGGGCTACACCTTC. Residues: CASSTTQGARGYTF.

V gene TRBV3-1 (or the pseudogene TRBV3-2) combines with J gene TRBJ1-2, with D possibly matching TRBD1 (5 bases). The CDR3 consists of 13 residues. Deletions cut 3 bases from V and 8 bases from J, with 13 bases between. Germline CDR1 reads LGHDT; CDR2 reads YNNKEL (reference sequence). CDR3 nucleotide sequence: TGTGCCAGCAGCCACAGGCAGGGCGGCGGCTACACCTTC. It encodes CASSHRQGGGYTF.

This clone was picked up one time. This chain connects TRBV28 to TRBJ1-4, with TRBD1 matching over 9 bases. The V and J ends lost 3 bases and 7 bases, in that order; junction bases with no gene match: 6. CDR1 is MDHEN, CDR2 SYDVKM, per germline. This CDR3 has 15 residues. This chain's CDR3 is CASSFSGQGREKLFF. In nucleotides, the CDR3 is TGTGCCAGCAGTTTCTCGGGACAGGGCCGTGAAAAACTGTTTTTT. The full variable domain, with the rest looked up from reference TRBV28 and TRBJ1-4, is DVKVTQSSRYLVKRTGEKVFLECVQDMDHENMFWYRQDPGLGLRLIYFSYDVKMKEKGDIPEGYSVSREKKERFSLILESASTNQTSMYLCASSFSGQGREKLFFGSGTQLSVL.

The CDR3 region is CASSFGADNQPQHF. The DNA of the CDR3 is TGTGCCAGCAGTTTTGGGGCAGACAATCAGCCCCAGCATTTT. This chain uses TRBV27 with TRBJ1-5; D might be TRBD1 (5 bases). Germline lookup yields CDR1 MNHEY and CDR2 SMNVEV (reference sequence). V was trimmed by 3 bases and J by 3 bases, leaving 9 bases between them. The CDR3 runs 14 residues.

The chain has TRBV3-1 (or the pseudogene TRBV3-2) and TRBJ2-5; TRBD2 aligns across 12 bases. The CDR3 length is 16 residues. Germline V gives CDR1 LGHDT, CDR2 YNNKEL (reference sequence). With V trimmed by 6 bases and J by 5 bases, 10 bases remained unmatched. CDR3 nucleotides: TGTGCCAGCAGGGATCCTAGCGGGGGGGATAGGGAGACCCAGTACTTC. It translates to CASRDPSGGDRETQYF.

This clone has just a few counts. The chain joins TRBV4-1 to TRBJ1-5; tentative D call: TRBD1 (5 bases). The V gene lost 4 bases and the J gene lost 8 bases, with 24 bases spanning the gap. The CDR3 consists of 17 residues. Looked up from germline, CDR1 is MGHRA and CDR2 is YSYEKL. CDR3 region: CASSRSVMGPGNKPQHF. DNA for the CDR3: TGCGCCAGCAGCCGAAGCGTCATGGGGCCAGGTAACAAGCCCCAGCATTTT.

For this clone: The final CDR3 position lacks the conserved phenylalanine or tryptophan, pointing to a likely read error. Because the CDR3's place on the DNA is in doubt, the DNA is left out and the CDR3 is given as listed by TCRdb. The chain recombines TRBV19 with TRBJ2-7; the table's D call of TRBD2 was not tested on the DNA. Including both end residues, the CDR3 is 9 amino acids long. The germline gives CDR1 LNHDA, CDR2 SQIVND (reference sequence). CDR3: CASSIPIPG.

This clone was counted once. The rearrangement links TRBV28 to TRBJ2-7; tentative D call: TRBD2 (7 bases). Looked up from germline, CDR1 is MDHEN and CDR2 is SYDVKM. The CDR3 sequence is 15 residues long. Trimming took 11 bases from V and 5 from J, leaving 25 bases between them. This CDR3 is CAASGGRGKSNEQYF. In DNA, the CDR3 is TGTGCCGCCTCGGGGGGCAGGGGTAAATCGAACGAGCAGTACTTC.

The chain links TRBV5-5 to TRBJ1-1, with D possibly matching TRBD1 (5 bases). V dropped 4 bases and J dropped 1 base, with 14 bases sitting between them. CDR3 length equals 15 residues. Germline CDR1 is SGHKS and CDR2 is YYEKEE (reference sequence). DNA of the CDR3: TGTGCCAGCAGCCCCAACCGACAGCCGAACACTGAAGCTTTCTTT. This translates into CASSPNRQPNTEAFF.

In this sample, this clone turned up a few times. The chain carries TRBV4-3 and TRBJ2-1; D might be TRBD1 (5 bases). Trimming pared 1 base from V and 7 bases from J, leaving 14 bases between. Germline loops: CDR1 LGHNA, CDR2 YSLEER. The CDR3 spans 15 residues. In DNA form, the CDR3 reads TGCGCCAGCAGCCAAGCTGTCATCAGGGAAAATGAGCAGTTCTTC. Amino acids: CASSQAVIRENEQFF.

The V call is TRBV5-1, the J call TRBJ1-2; 7 nucleotides match TRBD1. This CDR3 has 16 amino acids. Germline CDR1 is SGHRS and CDR2 is YFSETQ. Unmatched junction bases numbered 14, after V lost 1 base and J lost 8 bases. The CDR3: CASSLTPGGTASGYTF. The CDR3 DNA reads TGCGCCAGCAGCTTGACCCCCGGTGGGACAGCAAGCGGCTACACCTTC.

The chain employs TRBV4-1 and TRBJ2-6, with D possibly TRBD1 on 6 matching bases. Trimming took 3 bases from V and 0 from J, leaving 21 bases between them. Germline CDR1 is MGHRA and CDR2 is YSYEKL. The CDR3 loop spans 20 amino acids. The CDR3 sequence is CASSHYVIQGLHSGANVLTF. In DNA, the CDR3 is TGCGCCAGCAGCCACTACGTAATACAGGGTCTGCACTCTGGGGCCAACGTCCTGACTTTC.

This chain connects TRBV6-5 to TRBJ2-6; D is undetermined. The ends were cut back, 6 bases at V and 2 bases at J, with 11 bases in the middle. This CDR3 contains 15 residues. CDR1 is MNHEY and CDR2 is SVGAGI in the germline V gene. The chain's CDR3 is CASRLGLAGANVLTF. CDR3 DNA sequence: TGTGCCAGCAGGCTTGGTCTAGCTGGGGCCAACGTCCTGACTTTC.